The entry that follows covers one T cell receptor (beta chain) sequence. A second roughly 6 to 12 cycle PCR used barcoded and J-beta primers. MiXCR, applied by TCRdb to the 5' RACE reads, yields one record per CDR3 protein. The sample contains hundreds of thousands of distinct CDR3 sequences, approximately 50% of which appear only once. This sample was included in a study of blood T cells in healthy people across ages. Collection of around 10 milliliters of peripheral blood was performed for each donor. The CDR3 contains 16 residues. Germline lookup yields CDR1 SGHRS and CDR2 YFSETQ. V trimming: 4 bases; J trimming: 7 bases; junction bases outside the gene matches: 11.

Sequencing input: blood. This rearrangement joins TRBV5-1 to TRBJ2-1, with 10 nucleotides matching TRBD2. The TCR comes from an older woman in good health. The CDR3 nucleotides read TGCGCCAGCAGCCGGGAAGGGACTAGCGCTATGAATGAGCAGTTCTTC. As protein: CASSREGTSAMNEQFF. Based on the CDR3 plus reference TRBV5-1 and TRBJ2-1, the full variable domain is KAGVTQTPRYLIKTRGQQVTLSCSPISGHRSVSWYQQTPGQGLQFLFEYFSETQRNKGNFPGRFSGRQFSNSRSEMNVSTLELGDSALYLCASSREGTSAMNEQFFGPGTRLTVL.